This T cell receptor beta chain was identified in a study of blood T cell repertoires in COVID-19. Study at large: COVID-19 samples from acute and convalescent phases originated in the United States, Italy and Spain. Sample material is recorded as cDNA or gDNA derived from T cells, B-cell-depleted T cells, or PBMCs.

CDR1 is MNHEY and CDR2 is SMNVEV in the germline V gene (reference sequence). The V end was cut by 6 bases, the J end by 0 bases, with 9 bases between. The CDR3 extends over 14 amino acids. Original processing notes: How many nucleated cells were present was estimated from reference gene primer amplification. Assay: immunoSEQ multiplex PCR; the TCRdb copy retains only in-frame clones and omits some. D and trimming come from the DNA, and the V and J calls and clone size come from that table. The table shows thousands of clones, with approximately 86% occurring only once. The TCR sequence derives from a human donor with active COVID-19. The donor label of this sample is uncertain. Specimen: peripheral blood. The rearrangement links TRBV27 to TRBJ2-1, with D maybe TRBD2 (6 bases). CDR3: CASSTGDSYNEQFF. The CDR3, as DNA: TGTGCCAGCAGCACGGGGGACTCCTACAATGAGCAGTTCTTC.